This T cell receptor beta chain was observed in a study of T cells in Graves' hyperthyroidism and ophthalmopathy (dated 2019 in TCRdb). Study-level background: Peripheral blood was sampled at the time of initial diagnosis, prior to any treatment. TCR V-J signatures able to tell the groups apart were searched for in a discovery cohort of approximately 95 patients, of whom more than 40 had Graves' ophthalmopathy and roughly 58 had stable Graves' hyperthyroidism. Whether ophthalmopathy could be predicted prospectively was tested in an independent validation cohort made up of approximately 19 hyperthyroidism patients plus 17 patients who later progressed to ophthalmopathy. For training and testing, the 100 or so patients in the discovery cohort were randomly divided in a 7:3 ratio. Thyroid tissue and blood T-cell repertoires from about six Graves' hyperthyroidism patients were also compared in the study. Following sampling, methimazole starting at 30 mg daily was given to hyperthyroidism patients, and high-dose intravenous methylprednisolone was given to ophthalmopathy patients. According to the paper, TCR Vbeta CDR3 sequencing was carried out on approximately 140 peripheral blood samples, which came from approximately 43 ophthalmopathy, around 75 hyperthyroidism and roughly 17 progressor patients. General findings and caveats noted by the study authors: Sample size was not statistically predetermined, and investigators were not blinded to group allocation. In validation, the model predicted progression to ophthalmopathy with around 71% sensitivity and approximately 74% specificity, a median of approximately 6.5 months before onset. Most expanded thyroid clonotypes (frequency above 0.001) were also found in blood, which suggests that blood repertoires may mirror thyroid immune responses. A model built on a 13 V-J signature distinguished ophthalmopathy from stable hyperthyroidism, reaching about 89% sensitivity and under 84% specificity in cross-validation and 80%/75% in testing.

TCR beta CDR3 regions were amplified from RNA transcripts. A first-round RT-PCR of the TCR CDR3 used the HTBI primer set with the Qiagen OneStep RT-PCR kit. A second multiplex PCR round built the libraries, followed by size selection and purification. Sequencing of the libraries was done on an Illumina HiSeq2000 using paired-end 100 bp reads. On the study's bioinformatics: SOAPnuke was used to process the raw data, removing reads that contained adapters or uncalled bases, had a mean Phred below 15, or lacked an exact match to the constant primer or identifier. High-quality paired reads were merged using COPE v1.2.5, and each unique nucleotide sequence was defined as a clonotype. MiTCR v1.1 was used to align clonotypes to the IMGT TRBV, TRBD and TRBJ reference segments. Analysis was restricted to V-J combinations with a frequency above 0.0001, which covered about 99% of repertoires. A TCS score was defined as the ratio between F50 (clonal expansion) and ExV (chaos), using BLOSUM62-based TCRdist between CDR3 peptides within each V-J. Welch's t-statistics and random forest reduced approximately 520 V-J features to roughly 13, which were used in a naive Bayes classifier (R e1071). Through fastp at Q25 and MiXCR, TCRdb rebuilt clones from the public reads, retaining in-frame beta chains. Rows with one shared CDR3 protein collapse into an entry with the most common genes and DNA. The V and J calls follow TCRdb's processing rather than the paper's. The sample contains about 400,000 distinct CDR3 sequences, less than 20% of them found a single time. The ten largest clones add up to around 7% of the sample.

Only a few counts were recorded for this clonotype. Its antigen target is currently unknown. The input lacks base qualities; no much larger clone sits a single base away. Graves' hyperthyroidism was defined as stable when no progression to ophthalmopathy occurred over 18 months of follow-up. Hyperthyroidism patients were aged 18 to 65 years and newly diagnosed, with disease duration of less than 2 months. The study excluded patients with uncontrolled infections, other autoimmune diseases, pregnancy or lactation. Diagnoses were based on clinical symptoms, serum thyroxine and TRAb, thyroid ultrasound and orbital computed tomography. Ficoll-Paque density gradient centrifugation was used to isolate PBMCs from about 10 ml of fresh peripheral blood. Total RNA was extracted with Trizol reagent, and quality was checked on an Agilent 2100 Bioanalyzer. The sequencing sample was made of blood. The TCR comes from a woman under 30 with Graves' hyperthyroidism.

The bases read TGTGCCACCAGTGATTCCTCAACCGGGACAGGGAACACTGAAGCTTTCTTT. This is translated as CATSDSSTGTGNTEAFF. The rearrangement joined TRBV24-1 to TRBJ1-1; TRBD1 lines up with 8 middle nucleotides. V is trimmed back by 2 bases and J by 1 base, and the junction contains 8 bases that no gene match accounts for. Taken from cysteine to phenylalanine, the CDR3 has 17 residues. The CDR3 DNA has 51 bases and is translated from base 1. The germline V gene supplies CDR1 KGHDR and CDR2 SFDVKD.